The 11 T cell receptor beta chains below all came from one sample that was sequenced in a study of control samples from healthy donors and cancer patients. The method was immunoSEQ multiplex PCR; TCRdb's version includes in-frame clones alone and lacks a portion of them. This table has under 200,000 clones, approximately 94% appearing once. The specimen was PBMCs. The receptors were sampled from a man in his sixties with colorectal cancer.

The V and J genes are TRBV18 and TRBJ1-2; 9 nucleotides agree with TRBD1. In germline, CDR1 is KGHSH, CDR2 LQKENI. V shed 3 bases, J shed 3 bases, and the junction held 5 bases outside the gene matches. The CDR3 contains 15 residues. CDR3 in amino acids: CASSPGTGRDYGYTF. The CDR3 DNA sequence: TGTGCCAGCTCACCCGGGACAGGGAGAGACTATGGCTACACCTTC.

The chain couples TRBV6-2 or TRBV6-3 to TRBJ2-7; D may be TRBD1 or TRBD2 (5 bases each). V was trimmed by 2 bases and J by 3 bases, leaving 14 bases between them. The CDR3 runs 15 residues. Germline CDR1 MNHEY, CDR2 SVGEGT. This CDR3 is CASSYGDSGGYEQYF. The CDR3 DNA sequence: TGTGCCAGCAGTTACGGCGACAGCGGAGGCTACGAGCAGTACTTC.

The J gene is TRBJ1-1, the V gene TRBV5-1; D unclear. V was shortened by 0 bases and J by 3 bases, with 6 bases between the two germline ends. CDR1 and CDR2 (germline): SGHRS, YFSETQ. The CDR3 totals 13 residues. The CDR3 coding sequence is TGCGCCAGCAGCTTGGAGGCAGACACTGAAGCTTTCTTT. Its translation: CASSLEADTEAFF.

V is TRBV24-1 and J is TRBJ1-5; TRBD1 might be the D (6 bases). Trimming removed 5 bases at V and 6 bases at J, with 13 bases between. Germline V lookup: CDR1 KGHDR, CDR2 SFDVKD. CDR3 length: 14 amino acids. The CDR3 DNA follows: TGTGCCACCAGTGCCCCGGGGGGCGGTCAGCCCCAGCATTTT. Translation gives CATSAPGGGQPQHF.

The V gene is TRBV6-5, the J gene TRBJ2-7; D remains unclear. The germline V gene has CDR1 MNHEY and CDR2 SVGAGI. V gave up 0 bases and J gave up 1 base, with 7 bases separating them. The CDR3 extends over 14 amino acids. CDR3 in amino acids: CASSYSPGSYEQYF. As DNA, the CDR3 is TGTGCCAGCAGTTACTCCCCCGGATCCTACGAGCAGTACTTC.

The DNA of the CDR3 is TGTGCCAGCTTGACGGGGGGGCGAGAGACCCAGTACTTC. Amino acid sequence: CASLTGGRETQYF. The chain recombines TRBV12-3 or TRBV12-4 with TRBJ2-5; 8 bases map to TRBD2. Unmatched junction bases numbered 6, after V lost 8 bases and J lost 4 bases. The CDR3 contains 13 residues.

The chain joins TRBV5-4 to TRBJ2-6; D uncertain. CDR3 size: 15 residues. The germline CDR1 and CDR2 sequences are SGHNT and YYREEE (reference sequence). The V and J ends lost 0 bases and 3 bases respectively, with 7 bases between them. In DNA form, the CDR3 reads TGTGCCAGCAGCTTGGGCTCGAGTGGGGCCAACGTCCTGACTTTC. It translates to CASSLGSSGANVLTF.

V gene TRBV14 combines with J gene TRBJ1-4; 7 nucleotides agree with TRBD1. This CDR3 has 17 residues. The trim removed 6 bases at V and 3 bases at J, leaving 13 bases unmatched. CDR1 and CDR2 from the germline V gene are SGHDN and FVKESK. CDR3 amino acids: CASSQGGRRLSNEKLFF. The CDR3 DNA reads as TGTGCCAGCAGTCAGGGGGGGCGAAGATTATCTAATGAAAAACTGTTTTTT.

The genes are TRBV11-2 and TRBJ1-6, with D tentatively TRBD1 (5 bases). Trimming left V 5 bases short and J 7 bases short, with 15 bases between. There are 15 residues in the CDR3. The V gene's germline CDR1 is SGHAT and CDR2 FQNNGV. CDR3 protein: CASSLENGGNSPLHF. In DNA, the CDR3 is TGTGCCAGCAGCCTGGAAAACGGGGGGAATTCACCCCTCCACTTT.

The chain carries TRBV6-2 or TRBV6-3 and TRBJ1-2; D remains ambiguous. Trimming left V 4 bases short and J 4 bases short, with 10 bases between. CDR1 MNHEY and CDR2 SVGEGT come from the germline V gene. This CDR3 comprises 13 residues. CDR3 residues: CASSFAGSYGYTF. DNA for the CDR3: TGTGCCAGCAGTTTCGCCGGGTCCTATGGCTACACCTTC.

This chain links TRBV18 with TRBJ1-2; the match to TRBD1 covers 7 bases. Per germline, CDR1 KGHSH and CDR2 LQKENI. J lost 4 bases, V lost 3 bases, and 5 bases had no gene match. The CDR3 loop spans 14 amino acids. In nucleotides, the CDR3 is TGTGCCAGCTCACCGGGGACAGAGGGCTATGGCTACACCTTC. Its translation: CASSPGTEGYGYTF.